A few counts support the clone carrying this TCR beta chain. The data are from a study of blood T cell repertoires in COVID-19. The CDR3 extends over 14 amino acids. CDR1 LNHDA and CDR2 SQIVND come from the germline V gene (reference sequence). The germline V and J ends were trimmed by 1 base and 6 bases, with 7 bases remaining between them. The authors' processing: Estimation of nucleated cell counts was performed using reference gene primer amplification. Libraries were prepared by immunoSEQ multiplex PCR; TCRdb keeps only in-frame clonotypes and omits some of them. Clonal size and the V and J genes are those of that table, whereas D and trimming came from the DNA. Here the sample spans tens of thousands of clones, about 87% being singletons.

The sample consisted of peripheral blood. The genes are TRBV19 and TRBJ1-6; D gene ambiguous. This TCR was recovered from a human donor in a cohort sampled during active COVID-19. This CDR3 reads CASSIAFPNSPLHF. The CDR3 DNA follows: TGTGCCAGTAGTATAGCTTTTCCTAATTCACCCCTCCACTTT. Variable domain in full (rest from reference TRBV19 and TRBJ1-6): DGGITQSPKYLFRKEGQNVTLSCEQNLNHDAMYWYRQDPGQGLRLIYYSQIVNDFQKGDIAEGYSVSREKKESFPLTVTSAQKNPTAFYLCASSIAFPNSPLHFGNGTRLTVT.